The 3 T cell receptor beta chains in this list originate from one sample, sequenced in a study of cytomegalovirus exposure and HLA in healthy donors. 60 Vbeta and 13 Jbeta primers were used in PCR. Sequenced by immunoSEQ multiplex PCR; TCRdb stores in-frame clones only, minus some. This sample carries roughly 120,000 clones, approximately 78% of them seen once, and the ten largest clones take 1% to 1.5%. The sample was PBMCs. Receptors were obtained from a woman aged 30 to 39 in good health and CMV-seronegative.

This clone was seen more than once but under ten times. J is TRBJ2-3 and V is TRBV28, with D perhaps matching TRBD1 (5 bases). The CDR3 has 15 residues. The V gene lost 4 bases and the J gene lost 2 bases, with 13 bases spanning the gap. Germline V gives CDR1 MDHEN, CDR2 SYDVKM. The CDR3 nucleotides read TGTGCCAGCAGTTGGTCAGGGCAAGTCACAGATACGCAGTATTTT. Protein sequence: CASSWSGQVTDTQYF.

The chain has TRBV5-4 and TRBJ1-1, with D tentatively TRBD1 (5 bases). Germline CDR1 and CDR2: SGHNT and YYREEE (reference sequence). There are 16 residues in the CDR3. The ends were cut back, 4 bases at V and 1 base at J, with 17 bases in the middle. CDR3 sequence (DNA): TGTGCCAGCAGCCCCACCTTGTCCCAGGGGAACACTGAAGCTTTCTTT. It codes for CASSPTLSQGNTEAFF.

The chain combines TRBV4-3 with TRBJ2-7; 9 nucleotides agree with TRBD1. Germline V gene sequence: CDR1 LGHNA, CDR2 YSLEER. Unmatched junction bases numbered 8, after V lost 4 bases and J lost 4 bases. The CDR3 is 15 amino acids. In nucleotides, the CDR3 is TGCGCCAGCAGCCGCGCCATAGGGACAGGGTACGAGCAGTACTTC. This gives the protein CASSRAIGTGYEQYF.